The clone carrying this T cell receptor beta chain was seen a few times. In the original workflow: Amplified reference gene primers provided the basis for estimating nucleated cell counts. Clones were read by immunoSEQ multiplex PCR, and TCRdb kept only the in-frame ones, dropping some. V, J and clone size are taken as reported in that table, and D and trimming were inferred from the DNA itself. The sample lists 35,000 to 45,000 clones; about 91% were seen once. This record belongs to a study of blood T cell repertoires in COVID-19. Study information: PBMCs, B-cell-depleted T cells, or T cells provided the cDNA or gDNA that made up the material.

The germline CDR1 and CDR2 sequences are LNHDA and SQIVND (reference sequence). The CDR3 runs 16 residues. J was trimmed by 2 bases and V by 4 bases; bases with no gene match: 7. The receptor was derived from a human donor in a cohort sampled during active COVID-19. The sample was peripheral blood. This chain uses TRBV19 with TRBJ1-5; 8 bases are shared with TRBD1. Here the CDR3 reads CASSTGHRGGNQPQHF. In DNA form, the CDR3 reads TGTGCCAGTAGTACGGGGCACAGGGGGGGCAATCAGCCCCAGCATTTT.